The TCR beta chain under discussion was sequenced for a study of blood T cell repertoires in COVID-19. About the research overall: Sites in the United States, Italy and Spain provided acute and convalescent COVID-19 samples. PBMCs, B-cell-depleted T cells, or T cells were the source of the cDNA or gDNA that made up the material.

As originally analysed: Counts of nucleated cells, estimated from reference gene primer amplification, were obtained. Only in-frame clones appear in the TCRdb table, and some are missing; sequencing was by immunoSEQ multiplex PCR. The DNA was the basis for D and trimming; V, J and clone size are from that table. The sample consists of about 40,000 clones, 88% of them appearing once. Trimming pared 5 bases from V and 7 bases from J, leaving 15 bases between. CDR1 and CDR2 from the germline V gene are SGHTA and FQGNSA. This CDR3 is 15 amino acids long. This clonotype was sampled from a woman in her seventies with acute or convalescent COVID-19. This chain uses TRBV7-2 with TRBJ1-6; no clear D. What was sequenced was peripheral blood. As DNA, the CDR3 is TGTGCCAGCAGCCCAACAAGGGCGGGGAATTCACCCCTCCACTTT. Its protein product is CASSPTRAGNSPLHF.